One sample yielded the 21 T cell receptor beta chains listed below, sequenced in a study of blood T cell repertoires in COVID-19. Clones were read by immunoSEQ multiplex PCR, and TCRdb kept only the in-frame ones, dropping some. The sample records hundreds of thousands of clones, more than 75% being singletons. The sample was PBMCs or T cells enriched from blood (not recorded which). Every receptor here comes from a woman between 45 and 60 years old who had recovered from COVID-19.

V and J are TRBV4-1 and TRBJ2-1; 8 bases agree with TRBD2. The germline CDR1 and CDR2 sequences are MGHRA and YSYEKL. V was clipped by 1 base and J by 4 bases; unmatched bases: 6. The CDR3 runs 16 residues. The DNA of the CDR3 is TGCGCCAGCAGCCAAGGCCCTAGCGGGTGGTACAATGAGCAGTTCTTC. Translating it yields CASSQGPSGWYNEQFF.

This clone was seen only once. The chain joins TRBV5-4 to TRBJ2-3; the match to TRBD2 covers 7 bases. This CDR3 is 15 amino acids long. In germline, CDR1 is SGHNT, CDR2 YYREEE (reference sequence). Trimming cost V 1 base and J 3 bases; bases outside gene matches: 5. CDR3 protein: CASSLSGTATDTQYF. CDR3 sequence (DNA): TGTGCCAGCAGCTTGAGCGGGACGGCGACAGATACGCAGTATTTT.

This clone is a singleton in its sample. The rearrangement joins TRBV9 to TRBJ1-6, with 7 positions matching TRBD1. V lost 0 bases, J lost 6 bases, and 6 bases stayed unmatched. The CDR3 has 16 amino acids. The V gene's germline CDR1 is SGDLS and CDR2 YYNGEE. The CDR3 loop is CASSVGVQGFNSPLHF. DNA of the CDR3: TGTGCCAGCAGCGTAGGGGTACAGGGGTTTAATTCACCCCTCCACTTT. Based on the CDR3 plus reference TRBV9 and TRBJ1-6, the full variable domain is DSGVTQTPKHLITATGQRVTLRCSPRSGDLSVYWYQQSLDQGLQFLIQYYNGEERAKGNILERFSAQQFPDLHSELNLSSLELGDSALYFCASSVGVQGFNSPLHFGNGTRLTVT.

The genes are TRBV13 and TRBJ2-7, with D possibly matching TRBD1 (5 bases). Per germline, CDR1 PRHDT and CDR2 FYEKMQ (reference sequence). Trimming removed 4 bases from V and 0 bases from J, with 10 bases in between. The CDR3 consists of 14 residues. The CDR3 here is CASSSDRSSYEQYF. CDR3 bases: TGTGCCAGCAGCTCCGACAGAAGCTCCTACGAGCAGTACTTC.

The chain is built from TRBV7-8 and TRBJ1-2, with 7 bases matching TRBD1. This CDR3 has 15 residues. CDR1 and CDR2 from the germline V gene are SGHVS and FQNEAQ. V shed 5 bases, J shed 5 bases, and the junction held 11 bases outside the gene matches. This chain's CDR3 is CASSMGQPTIYGYTF. The CDR3 DNA follows: TGTGCCAGCAGCATGGGACAGCCGACAATTTATGGCTACACCTTC.

The chain recombines TRBV6-5 with TRBJ1-2, with 7 bases identical to TRBD1. CDR3 length: 16 residues. Germline lookup yields CDR1 MNHEY and CDR2 SVGAGI. The V gene end was trimmed by 2 bases and the J gene end by 2 bases; junction bases not matched to a gene: 8. The CDR3 DNA is TGTGCCAGCAGTTACAATCCGGGACAGCTAAACTATGGCTACACCTTC. It yields the protein CASSYNPGQLNYGYTF.

This sequence joins TRBV30 and TRBJ2-1; the match to TRBD2 covers 7 bases. V dropped 0 bases and J dropped 5; count of bases not matched to a gene: 4. The CDR3 has 14 amino acids. CDR1 and CDR2 (germline): GTSNPN, SVGIG (reference sequence). CDR3 DNA sequence: TGTGCCTGGAGTGTTTGGCGGGAGCACAATGAGCAGTTCTTC. Translating gives CAWSVWREHNEQFF.

A single count supports this clone. The chain joins TRBV6-5 to TRBJ1-1; possibly TRBD1 for D (5 bases). Germline V gives CDR1 MNHEY, CDR2 SVGAGI. The germline V and J ends were trimmed by 8 bases and 5 bases, with 18 bases remaining between them. The CDR3 contains 14 residues. As DNA, the CDR3 is TGTGCCAGCTTGGAGGCCGGGGGATGGACTGAAGCTTTCTTT. As protein: CASLEAGGWTEAFF.

The chain links TRBV6-5 to TRBJ1-1; D gene unclear. Germline CDR1 and CDR2: MNHEY and SVGAGI. V lost 4 bases and J lost 2, with 8 bases in between. This CDR3 comprises 13 residues. Written as DNA, the CDR3 is TGTGCCAGCAGTTTTCTAGTTAACACTGAAGCTTTCTTT. It specifies CASSFLVNTEAFF.

The V gene is TRBV12-5, the J gene TRBJ1-2, with D possibly TRBD1 on 6 matching bases. CDR3 length: 14 amino acids. V was pared by 5 bases and J by 6 bases, with 16 bases between. The germline V gene has CDR1 LGHNT and CDR2 FRNRAP. The CDR3 is CASGPGTPIDGYTF. In DNA, the CDR3 is TGTGCTAGTGGTCCCGGGACACCCATAGATGGCTACACCTTC.

The chain joins TRBV18 to TRBJ2-5; TRBD2 agrees at 7 bases. Germline CDR1 and CDR2: KGHSH and LQKENI. There are 16 residues in the CDR3. The trim removed 2 bases at V and 4 bases at J, leaving 10 bases unmatched. The CDR3 bases are TGTGCCAGCTCACCAAAACCACCAACGGGAGGAGAGACCCAGTACTTC. It codes for CASSPKPPTGGETQYF.

This clone appeared a single time. CDR3 loop: CASSLDRQGGNTEAFF. The CDR3 bases are TGCGCCAGCAGCTTGGACAGACAGGGCGGGAACACTGAAGCTTTCTTT. The gene calls are TRBV5-1 and TRBJ1-1; 7 positions match TRBD1. Germline CDR1 and CDR2: SGHRS and YFSETQ. The CDR3 loop spans 16 amino acids. Germline trimming cut 0 bases from V and 1 base from J; bases unmatched to any gene: 6.

This clone is a singleton in its sample. The chain uses TRBV7-2 and TRBJ2-7, with D uncertain. Per germline, CDR1 SGHTA and CDR2 FQGNSA. CDR3 length: 14 amino acids. Deletions cut 2 bases from V and 3 bases from J, with 11 bases between. The CDR3 loop reads CASSLSQTVYEQYF. The CDR3 nucleotides read TGTGCCAGCAGCTTATCACAGACGGTCTACGAGCAGTACTTC.

The chain joins TRBV4-1 to TRBJ2-3, with D maybe TRBD2 (7 bases). The V gene's germline CDR1 is MGHRA and CDR2 YSYEKL. This CDR3 has 16 amino acids. Trimming removed 3 bases from V and 4 bases from J, with 17 bases in between. The CDR3: CASSHSRRGQADTQYF. In DNA, the CDR3 is TGCGCCAGCAGCCACTCCCGGCGGGGGCAAGCAGATACGCAGTATTTT.

The V call is TRBV18, the J call TRBJ2-3; 9 nucleotides agree with TRBD1. Per germline, CDR1 KGHSH and CDR2 LQKENI. Trimming took 2 bases from V and 4 from J; bases not matched to a gene: 4. The CDR3 spans 15 residues. As DNA, the CDR3 is TGTGCCAGCTCACCAGCCCGACAGGGGGCAGATACGCAGTATTTT. Its protein is CASSPARQGADTQYF.

J is TRBJ2-1 and V is TRBV24-1, with 10 bases that match TRBD1. The junction had 12 bases not matched to a gene; V was cut back by 0 bases and J by 8 bases. The CDR3 extends over 18 amino acids. Germline CDR1 is KGHDR and CDR2 is SFDVKD. CDR3 residues: CATSDLGSGTGVGYEQFF. CDR3 coding DNA: TGTGCCACCAGTGATTTGGGTTCCGGGACAGGGGTTGGTTATGAGCAGTTCTTC.

V usage is TRBV6-1 and J usage is TRBJ1-5; D perhaps matches TRBD1 (6 bases). The germline V gene has CDR1 MNHNS and CDR2 SASEGT. Trimming took 2 bases from V and 0 from J, leaving 14 bases between them. The CDR3 is 17 amino acids. Here the CDR3 reads CASSEKQGWYSNQPQHF. The CDR3 DNA reads TGTGCCAGCAGTGAAAAACAGGGCTGGTATAGCAATCAGCCCCAGCATTTT.

The V gene is TRBV5-1, the J gene TRBJ1-1; D might be TRBD1 (5 bases). There are 14 residues in the CDR3. Germline CDR1 reads SGHRS; CDR2 reads YFSETQ. Deletions cut 2 bases from V and 4 bases from J, with 12 bases between. DNA of the CDR3: TGCGCCAGCAGCTTAACTCAGGGAAGCACTGAAGCTTTCTTT. It yields the protein CASSLTQGSTEAFF.

The chain links TRBV14 to TRBJ1-2; D remains unclear. Germline-derived CDR1 and CDR2 are SGHDN and FVKESK. The CDR3 spans 14 residues. With 0 bases removed from V and 14 bases from J, the gap between germline ends came to 19 bases. The CDR3 bases are TGTGCCAGCAGCCAAGACCGGGGAGCATCCCCCTGGACCTTC. Translated: CASSQDRGASPWTF.

This clone turned up a few times. The genes are TRBV19 and TRBJ1-2, with no clear D. The CDR3 extends over 13 amino acids. Trimming cost V 3 bases and J 4 bases, with 9 bases left between them. Looked up from germline, CDR1 is LNHDA and CDR2 is SQIVND (reference sequence). CDR3: CASSIGQSYGYTF. The CDR3 DNA follows: TGTGCCAGTAGTATTGGGCAGAGCTATGGCTACACCTTC.

The gene calls are TRBV28 and TRBJ1-1; unclear D gene. CDR1 is MDHEN and CDR2 is SYDVKM in the germline V gene. The V end was cut by 4 bases, the J end by 4 bases, with 16 bases between. The CDR3 has 15 amino acids. The CDR3 loop reads CASSSNHGLATEAFF. The CDR3 region has the DNA TGTGCCAGCAGTTCGAATCACGGGCTAGCCACTGAAGCTTTCTTT.